This TCR beta chain came from a study of blood T cell repertoires in COVID-19. For the study at large: Acute and convalescent COVID-19 samples came from the United States, Italy and Spain. The cDNA or gDNA used as material had been derived from T cells, B-cell-depleted T cells, or PBMCs.

This clone was seen once. Study processing details: Amplification with reference gene primers provided the estimates of nucleated cell counts. Assay: immunoSEQ multiplex PCR; the TCRdb copy retains only in-frame clones and omits some. The V and J calls and clone size are taken from that table; D and trimming were inferred from the DNA. The table includes 200,000 to 300,000 clones, more than 75% detected once. Sequenced material: peripheral blood. This receptor was obtained from a woman aged 40 to 50 who had recovered from COVID-19.

Written as DNA, the CDR3 is TGTGCCAGCAGCGTAGCTCTAGCGGGGTCGGACATGGAGACCCAGTACTTC. Translated, it gives CASSVALAGSDMETQYF. The chain carries TRBV9 and TRBJ2-5, with 9 positions matching TRBD2. The CDR3 totals 17 residues. From germline, CDR1 is SGDLS and CDR2 YYNGEE. J was trimmed by 5 bases and V by 0 bases; bases with no gene match: 11.